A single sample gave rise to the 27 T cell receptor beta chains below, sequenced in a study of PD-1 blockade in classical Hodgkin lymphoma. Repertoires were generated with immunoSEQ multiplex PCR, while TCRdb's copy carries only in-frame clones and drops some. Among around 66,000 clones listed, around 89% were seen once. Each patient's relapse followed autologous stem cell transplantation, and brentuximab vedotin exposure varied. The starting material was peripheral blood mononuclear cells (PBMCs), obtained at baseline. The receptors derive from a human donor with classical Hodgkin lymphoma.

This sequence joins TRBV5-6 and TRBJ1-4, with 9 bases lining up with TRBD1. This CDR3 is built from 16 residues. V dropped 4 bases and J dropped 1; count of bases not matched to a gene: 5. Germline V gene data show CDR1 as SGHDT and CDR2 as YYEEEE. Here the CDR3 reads CASSAGTGRTNEKLFF. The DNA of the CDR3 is TGTGCCAGCAGCGCCGGGACAGGGCGAACTAATGAAAAACTGTTTTTT.

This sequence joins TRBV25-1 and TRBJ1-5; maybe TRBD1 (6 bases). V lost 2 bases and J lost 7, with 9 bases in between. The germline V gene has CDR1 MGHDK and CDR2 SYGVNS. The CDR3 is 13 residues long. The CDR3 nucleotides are TGTGCCAGCAGTGAACAGGGGAGCCAGCCCCAGCATTTT. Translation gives CASSEQGSQPQHF.

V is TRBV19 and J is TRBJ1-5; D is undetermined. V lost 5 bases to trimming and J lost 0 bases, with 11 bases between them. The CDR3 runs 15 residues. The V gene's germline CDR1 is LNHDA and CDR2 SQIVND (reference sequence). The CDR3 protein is CASSPTPYSNQPQHF. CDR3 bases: TGTGCCAGTAGTCCAACCCCGTATAGCAATCAGCCCCAGCATTTT. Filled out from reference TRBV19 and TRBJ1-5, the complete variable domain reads DGGITQSPKYLFRKEGQNVTLSCEQNLNHDAMYWYRQDPGQGLRLIYYSQIVNDFQKGDIAEGYSVSREKKESFPLTVTSAQKNPTAFYLCASSPTPYSNQPQHFGDGTRLSIL.

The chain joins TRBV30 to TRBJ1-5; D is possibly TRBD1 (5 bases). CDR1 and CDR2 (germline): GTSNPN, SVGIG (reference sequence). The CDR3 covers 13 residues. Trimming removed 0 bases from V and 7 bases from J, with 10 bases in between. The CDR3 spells CAWSVQGEQPQHF. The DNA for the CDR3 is TGTGCCTGGAGTGTACAAGGGGAACAGCCCCAGCATTTT.

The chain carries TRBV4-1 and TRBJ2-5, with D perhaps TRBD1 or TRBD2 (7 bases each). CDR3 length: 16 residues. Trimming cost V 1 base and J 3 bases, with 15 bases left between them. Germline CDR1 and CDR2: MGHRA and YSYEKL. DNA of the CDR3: TGCGCCAGCAGCCAAGGAGGAGCGGGGACAGAAGAGACCCAGTACTTC. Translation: CASSQGGAGTEETQYF.

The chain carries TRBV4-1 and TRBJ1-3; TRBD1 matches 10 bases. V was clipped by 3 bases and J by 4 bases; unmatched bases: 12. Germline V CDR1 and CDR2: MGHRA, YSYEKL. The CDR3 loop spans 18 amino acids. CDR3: CASSQLWTGGFGGNTIYF. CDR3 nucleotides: TGCGCCAGCAGCCAGCTTTGGACAGGGGGATTTGGGGGAAACACCATATATTTT.

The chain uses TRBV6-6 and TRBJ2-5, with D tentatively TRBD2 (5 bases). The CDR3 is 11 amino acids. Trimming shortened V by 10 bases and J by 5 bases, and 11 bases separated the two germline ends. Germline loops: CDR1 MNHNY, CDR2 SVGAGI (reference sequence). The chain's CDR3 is CATGVGETQYF. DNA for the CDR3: TGTGCCACCGGGGTTGGGGAGACCCAGTACTTC.

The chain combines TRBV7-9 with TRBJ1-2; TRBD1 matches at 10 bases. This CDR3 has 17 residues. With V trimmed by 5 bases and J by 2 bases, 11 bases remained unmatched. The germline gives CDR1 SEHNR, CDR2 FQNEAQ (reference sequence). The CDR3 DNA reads TGTGCCAGCAGCCCTGGACAGGGGGGAAGTACAAACTATGGCTACACCTTC. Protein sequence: CASSPGQGGSTNYGYTF.

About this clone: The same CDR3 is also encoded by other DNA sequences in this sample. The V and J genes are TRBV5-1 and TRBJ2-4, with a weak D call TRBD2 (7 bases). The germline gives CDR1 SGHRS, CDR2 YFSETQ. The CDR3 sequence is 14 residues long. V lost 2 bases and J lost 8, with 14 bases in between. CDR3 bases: TGCGCCAGCAGCTTCGAGGGGGGGGTGGACATTCAGTACTTC. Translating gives CASSFEGGVDIQYF. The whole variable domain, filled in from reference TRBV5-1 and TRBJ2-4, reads KAGVTQTPRYLIKTRGQQVTLSCSPISGHRSVSWYQQTPGQGLQFLFEYFSETQRNKGNFPGRFSGRQFSNSRSEMNVSTLELGDSALYLCASSFEGGVDIQYFGAGTRLSVL.

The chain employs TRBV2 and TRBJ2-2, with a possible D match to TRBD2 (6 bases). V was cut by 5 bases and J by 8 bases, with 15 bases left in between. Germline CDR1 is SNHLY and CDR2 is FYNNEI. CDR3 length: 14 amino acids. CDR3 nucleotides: TGTGCCAGCAGTTCGGGACTTGCTTCTGGGGAGCTGTTTTTT. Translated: CASSSGLASGELFF.

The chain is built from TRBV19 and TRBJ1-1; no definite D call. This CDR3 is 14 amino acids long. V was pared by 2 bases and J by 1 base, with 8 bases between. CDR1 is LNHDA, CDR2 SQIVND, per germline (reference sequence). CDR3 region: CASSIRVGNTEAFF. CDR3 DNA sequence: TGTGCCAGTAGTATAAGGGTAGGGAACACTGAAGCTTTCTTT.

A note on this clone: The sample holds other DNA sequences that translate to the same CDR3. In DNA form, the CDR3 reads TGTGCCAGCAGTTACCAGAACACCGGGGAGCTGTTTTTT. Amino acid sequence: CASSYQNTGELFF. This sequence joins TRBV6-5 and TRBJ2-2; D unresolved. This CDR3 region has 13 residues. The germline gives CDR1 MNHEY, CDR2 SVGAGI. Trimming cost V 2 bases and J 1 base, with 2 bases left between them.

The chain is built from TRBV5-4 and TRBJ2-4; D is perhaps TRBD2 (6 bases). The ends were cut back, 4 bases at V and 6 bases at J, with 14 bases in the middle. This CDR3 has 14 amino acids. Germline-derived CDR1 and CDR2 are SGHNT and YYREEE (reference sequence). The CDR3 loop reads CASSGGTGINIQYF. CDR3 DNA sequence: TGTGCCAGCAGCGGGGGGACGGGGATAAACATTCAGTACTTC. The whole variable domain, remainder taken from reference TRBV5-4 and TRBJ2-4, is ETGVTQSPTHLIKTRGQQVTLRCSSQSGHNTVSWYQQALGQGPQFIFQYYREEENGRGNFPPRFSGLQFPNYSSELNVNALELDDSALYLCASSGGTGINIQYFGAGTRLSVL.

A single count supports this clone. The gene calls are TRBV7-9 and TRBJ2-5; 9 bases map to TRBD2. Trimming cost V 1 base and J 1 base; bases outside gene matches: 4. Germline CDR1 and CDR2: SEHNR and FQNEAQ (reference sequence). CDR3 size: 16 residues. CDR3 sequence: CASSLGLAGIQETQYF. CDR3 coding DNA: TGTGCCAGCAGCTTAGGGCTAGCGGGGATCCAAGAGACCCAGTACTTC.

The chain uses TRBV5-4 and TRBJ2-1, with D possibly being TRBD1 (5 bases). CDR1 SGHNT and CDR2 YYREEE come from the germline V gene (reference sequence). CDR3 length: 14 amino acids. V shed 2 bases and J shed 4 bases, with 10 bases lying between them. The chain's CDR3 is CASSFNRLYNEQFF. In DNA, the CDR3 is TGTGCCAGCAGCTTCAACAGGCTGTACAATGAGCAGTTCTTC.

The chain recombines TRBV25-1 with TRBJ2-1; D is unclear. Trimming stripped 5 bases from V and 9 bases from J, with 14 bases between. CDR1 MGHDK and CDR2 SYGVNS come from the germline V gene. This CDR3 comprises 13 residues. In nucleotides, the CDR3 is TGTGCCAGCAGTATAAGTTCCACGCCTGAGCAGTTCTTC. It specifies CASSISSTPEQFF. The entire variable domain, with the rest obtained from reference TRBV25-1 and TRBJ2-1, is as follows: EADIYQTPRYLVIGTGKKITLECSQTMGHDKMYWYQQDPGMELHLIHYSYGVNSTEKGDLSSESTVSRIRTEHFPLTLESARPSHTSQYLCASSISSTPEQFFGPGTRLTVL.

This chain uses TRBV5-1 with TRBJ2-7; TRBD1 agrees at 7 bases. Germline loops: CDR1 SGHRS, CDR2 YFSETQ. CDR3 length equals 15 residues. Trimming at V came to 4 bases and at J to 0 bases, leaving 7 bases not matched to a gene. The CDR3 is CASSRQGESSYEQYF. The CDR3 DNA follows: TGCGCCAGCAGCCGACAGGGCGAGAGCTCCTACGAGCAGTACTTC.

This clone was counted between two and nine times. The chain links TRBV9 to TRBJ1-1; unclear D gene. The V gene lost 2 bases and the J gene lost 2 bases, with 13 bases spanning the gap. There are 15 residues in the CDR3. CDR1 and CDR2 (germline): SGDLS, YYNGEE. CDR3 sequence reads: CASSVSAGYNTEAFF. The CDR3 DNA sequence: TGTGCCAGCAGCGTCAGTGCGGGATACAACACTGAAGCTTTCTTT.

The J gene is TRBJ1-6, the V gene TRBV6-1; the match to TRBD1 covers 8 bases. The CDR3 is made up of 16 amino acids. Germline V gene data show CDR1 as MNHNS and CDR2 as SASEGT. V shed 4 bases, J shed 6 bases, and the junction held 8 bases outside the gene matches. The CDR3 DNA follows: TGTGCCAGCAGTGCCGCCGGACAGGGCCGTAATTCACCCCTCCACTTT. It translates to CASSAAGQGRNSPLHF.

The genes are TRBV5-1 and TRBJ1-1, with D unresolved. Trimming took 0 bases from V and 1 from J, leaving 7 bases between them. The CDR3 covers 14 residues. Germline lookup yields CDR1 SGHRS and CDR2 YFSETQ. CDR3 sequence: CASSLDVTNTEAFF. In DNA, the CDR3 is TGCGCCAGCAGCTTGGATGTCACGAACACTGAAGCTTTCTTT.

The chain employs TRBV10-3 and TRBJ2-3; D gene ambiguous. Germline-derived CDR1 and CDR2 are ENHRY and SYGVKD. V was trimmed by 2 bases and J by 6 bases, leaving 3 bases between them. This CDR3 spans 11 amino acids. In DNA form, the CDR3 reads TGTGCCATCAGTGAGCGGGATACGCAGTATTTT. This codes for CAISERDTQYF.

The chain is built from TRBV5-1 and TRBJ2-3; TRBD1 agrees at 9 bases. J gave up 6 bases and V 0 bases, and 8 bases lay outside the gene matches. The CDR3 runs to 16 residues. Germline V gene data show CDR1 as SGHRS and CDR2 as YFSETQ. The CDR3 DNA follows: TGCGCCAGCAGCTTGGCCAACAGGGGGCGCCGGGATACGCAGTATTTT. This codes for CASSLANRGRRDTQYF.

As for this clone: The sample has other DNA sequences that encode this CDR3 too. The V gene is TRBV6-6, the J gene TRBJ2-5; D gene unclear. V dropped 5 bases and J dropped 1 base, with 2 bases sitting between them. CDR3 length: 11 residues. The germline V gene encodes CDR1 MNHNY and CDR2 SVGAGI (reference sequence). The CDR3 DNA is TGTGCCAGCAGTCCCCAAGAGACCCAGTACTTC. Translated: CASSPQETQYF.

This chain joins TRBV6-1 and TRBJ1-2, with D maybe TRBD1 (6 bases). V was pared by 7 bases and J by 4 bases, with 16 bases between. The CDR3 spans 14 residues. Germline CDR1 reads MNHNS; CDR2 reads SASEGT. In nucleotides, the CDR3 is TGTGCCAGCACCGAACGGGGGGCCAGCTATGGCTACACCTTC. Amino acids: CASTERGASYGYTF.

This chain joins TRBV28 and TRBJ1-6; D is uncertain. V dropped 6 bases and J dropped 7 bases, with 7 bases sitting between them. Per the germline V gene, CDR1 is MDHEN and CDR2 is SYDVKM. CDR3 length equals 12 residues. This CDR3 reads CASRMTNSPLHF. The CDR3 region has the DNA TGTGCCAGCAGGATGACCAATTCACCCCTCCACTTT.

CDR3 loop: CASSPGQWSSSGNTIYF. The CDR3 DNA follows: TGTGCCAGCAGCCCTGGCCAGTGGTCGTCATCTGGAAACACCATATATTTT. This chain connects TRBV11-2 to TRBJ1-3; D is unclear. V was shortened by 5 bases and J by 1 base, with 18 bases between the two germline ends. The CDR3 consists of 17 residues. Looked up from germline, CDR1 is SGHAT and CDR2 is FQNNGV.

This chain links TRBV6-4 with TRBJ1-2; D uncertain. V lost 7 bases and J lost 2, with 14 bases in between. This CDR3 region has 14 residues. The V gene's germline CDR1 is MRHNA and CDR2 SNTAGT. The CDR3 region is CASNQLRPNYGYTF. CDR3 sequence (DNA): TGTGCCAGCAATCAACTTCGGCCGAACTATGGCTACACCTTC.